The rows below give T cell receptor beta chains drawn from one sample of a study of T cell responses to AZD1222 COVID-19 vaccine. Clones were sequenced by immunoSEQ multiplex PCR, and TCRdb holds only the in-frame ones, with some missing. The sample yields some 180,000 clones, about 86% seen once. The source was peripheral blood, collected on day 0 of AZD1222 vaccination. All receptors come from an adult in good health. Both conserved end residues are part of each CDR3. D genes are given only for firm matches. Clone size is stated in some rows and not others, as once, few, many or a class when expanded.

D gene: -; V gene: TRBV27; clone size: -; J gene: TRBJ2-7; CDR3 protein: CASSPSQGQEQYF; CDR3 DNA: TGTGCCAGCAGTCCCAGCCAGGGTCAAGAGCAGTACTTC
D gene: -; V gene: TRBV6-5; clone size: -; J gene: TRBJ1-2; CDR3 protein: CASSYSYLANYGYTF; CDR3 DNA: TGTGCCAGCAGTTACTCGTACCTGGCGAACTATGGCTACACCTTC
D gene: TRBD2; V gene: TRBV11-3; clone size: -; J gene: TRBJ2-1; CDR3 protein: CASSPRGSYNEQFF; CDR3 DNA: TGTGCCAGCAGTCCGCGGGGGTCCTACAATGAGCAGTTCTTC
D gene: -; V gene: TRBV6-2/TRBV6-3; clone size: -; J gene: TRBJ2-7; CDR3 protein: CASSYRGPSYEQYF; CDR3 DNA: TGTGCCAGCAGTTATCGCGGTCCCTCCTACGAGCAGTACTTC
D gene: -; V gene: TRBV28; clone size: -; J gene: TRBJ2-7; CDR3 protein: CASSYAAGSYEQYF; CDR3 DNA: TGTGCCAGCAGTTACGCGGCCGGCTCCTACGAGCAGTACTTC
D gene: TRBD2; V gene: TRBV5-1; clone size: -; J gene: TRBJ2-3; CDR3 protein: CATPLPPRDYTDTQYF; CDR3 DNA: TGCGCCACTCCGCTGCCCCCTCGGGACTACACAGATACGCAGTATTTT
D gene: -; V gene: TRBV5-1; clone size: -; J gene: TRBJ2-1; CDR3 protein: CASSLGSNEQFF; CDR3 DNA: TGCGCCAGCAGCTTGGGGTCCAATGAGCAGTTCTTC
D gene: -; V gene: TRBV9; clone size: -; J gene: TRBJ2-2; CDR3 protein: CASSSSGSGTGELFF; CDR3 DNA: TGTGCCAGCAGCTCTTCGGGTAGCGGCACCGGGGAGCTGTTTTTT
D gene: -; V gene: TRBV29-1; clone size: -; J gene: TRBJ2-4; CDR3 protein: CSVVVGNIQYF; CDR3 DNA: TGCAGCGTTGTGGTAGGAAACATTCAGTACTTC
D gene: TRBD2; V gene: TRBV7-9; clone size: -; J gene: TRBJ2-7; CDR3 protein: CASSFFTSGSPGEQYF; CDR3 DNA: TGTGCCAGCAGCTTCTTCACTAGCGGGAGTCCGGGTGAGCAGTACTTC
D gene: TRBD2; V gene: TRBV5-8; clone size: -; J gene: TRBJ2-1; CDR3 protein: CASSLGPYSGSATYNEQFF; CDR3 DNA: TGTGCCAGCAGCTTGGGTCCCTATAGCGGGAGCGCCACCTACAATGAGCAGTTCTTC
D gene: -; V gene: TRBV19; clone size: -; J gene: TRBJ1-2; CDR3 protein: CASSIVLGVGYTF; CDR3 DNA: TGTGCCAGTAGTATAGTTCTGGGAGTCGGCTACACCTTC
D gene: TRBD1; V gene: TRBV5-1; clone size: -; J gene: TRBJ1-1; CDR3 protein: CASSQGQGGVIRGTEAFF; CDR3 DNA: TGCGCCAGCAGCCAGGGACAGGGGGGCGTCATCCGGGGCACTGAAGCTTTCTTT
D gene: -; V gene: TRBV28; clone size: -; J gene: TRBJ1-4; CDR3 protein: CASSLRVREIGEKLFF; CDR3 DNA: TGTGCCAGCAGTTTAAGGGTCAGGGAAATCGGTGAAAAACTGTTTTTT
D gene: TRBD1; V gene: TRBV5-4; clone size: -; J gene: TRBJ2-2; CDR3 protein: CASSPGQVGLGGELFF; CDR3 DNA: TGTGCCAGCAGCCCTGGACAGGTAGGGCTCGGCGGGGAGCTGTTTTTT
D gene: -; V gene: TRBV6-1; clone size: once; J gene: TRBJ1-1; CDR3 protein: CASSETVNTEAFF; CDR3 DNA: TGTGCCAGCAGTGAAACGGTGAACACTGAAGCTTTCTTT
D gene: TRBD1; V gene: TRBV11-3; clone size: -; J gene: TRBJ1-1; CDR3 protein: CASSPGQNIGEAFF; CDR3 DNA: TGTGCCAGCAGTCCGGGACAGAATATCGGTGAAGCTTTCTTT
D gene: -; V gene: TRBV6-2/TRBV6-3; clone size: -; J gene: TRBJ2-3; CDR3 protein: CASSRSDTQYF; CDR3 DNA: TGTGCCAGCAGTCGGTCAGATACGCAGTATTTT
D gene: TRBD1; V gene: TRBV2; clone size: -; J gene: TRBJ1-2; CDR3 protein: CASSVSDRATF; CDR3 DNA: TGTGCCAGCAGTGTGTCAGACAGGGCCACCTTC
D gene: -; V gene: TRBV10-1; clone size: once; J gene: TRBJ1-6; CDR3 protein: CASSESRAGGGSPLHF; CDR3 DNA: TGCGCCAGCAGTGAGTCGAGGGCCGGGGGAGGTTCACCCCTCCACTTT
D gene: -; V gene: TRBV6-6; clone size: -; J gene: TRBJ2-6; CDR3 protein: CASSHSGVGGANVLTF; CDR3 DNA: TGTGCCAGCAGTCACTCGGGGGTGGGAGGGGCCAACGTCCTGACTTTC
D gene: -; V gene: TRBV7-2; clone size: -; J gene: TRBJ1-5; CDR3 protein: CASSLGEGQPQHF; CDR3 DNA: TGTGCCAGCAGCTTGGGGGAGGGTCAGCCCCAGCATTTT
D gene: -; V gene: TRBV4-2; clone size: -; J gene: TRBJ1-6; CDR3 protein: CASSQLDRGSPLHF; CDR3 DNA: TGTGCCAGCAGCCAGCTTGACAGAGGTTCACCCCTCCACTTT
D gene: -; V gene: TRBV7-8; clone size: -; J gene: TRBJ2-2; CDR3 protein: CASSLGAMAGITGELFF; CDR3 DNA: TGTGCCAGCAGTTTAGGGGCTATGGCGGGAATCACCGGGGAGCTGTTTTTT
D gene: -; V gene: TRBV12-5; clone size: once; J gene: TRBJ1-6; CDR3 protein: CASGRDINNSPLHF; CDR3 DNA: TGTGCTAGTGGTCGGGACATTAATAATTCACCCCTCCACTTT
D gene: TRBD1; V gene: TRBV2; clone size: -; J gene: TRBJ1-4; CDR3 protein: CASSRDREDEKLFF; CDR3 DNA: TGTGCCAGCAGTCGGGACAGGGAGGATGAAAAACTGTTTTTT
D gene: -; V gene: TRBV28; clone size: few; J gene: TRBJ1-1; CDR3 protein: CASSFTGRAGTEAFF; CDR3 DNA: TGTGCCAGCAGTTTTACAGGGCGGGCAGGTACTGAAGCTTTCTTT
D gene: -; V gene: TRBV13; clone size: -; J gene: TRBJ2-1; CDR3 protein: CASSLMSQGNNEQFF; CDR3 DNA: TGTGCCAGCAGCTTAATGTCACAGGGTAACAATGAGCAGTTCTTC
D gene: -; V gene: TRBV3-1/TRBV3-2; clone size: -; J gene: TRBJ1-1; CDR3 protein: CASSQGSGELVTEAFF; CDR3 DNA: TGTGCCAGCAGCCAAGGTTCAGGGGAGTTGGTCACTGAAGCTTTCTTT
D gene: -; V gene: TRBV4-3; clone size: -; J gene: TRBJ2-1; CDR3 protein: CASSPGTYNEQFF; CDR3 DNA: TGCGCCAGCAGCCCAGGGACATACAATGAGCAGTTCTTC
D gene: TRBD2; V gene: TRBV5-1; clone size: -; J gene: TRBJ2-5; CDR3 protein: CASSTSGTETQYF; CDR3 DNA: TGCGCCAGCAGCACTAGCGGGACAGAGACCCAGTACTTC
D gene: TRBD1; V gene: TRBV19; clone size: -; J gene: TRBJ2-2; CDR3 protein: CASSAPQGTGTGELFF; CDR3 DNA: TGTGCCAGTAGCGCTCCACAGGGGACGGGCACCGGGGAGCTGTTTTTT
D gene: -; V gene: TRBV5-1; clone size: -; J gene: TRBJ2-2; CDR3 protein: CASSLAVGNTGELFF; CDR3 DNA: TGCGCCAGCAGCTTGGCCGTGGGGAACACCGGGGAGCTGTTTTTT
D gene: -; V gene: TRBV27; clone size: -; J gene: TRBJ1-4; CDR3 protein: CASSSFPNEKLFF; CDR3 DNA: TGTGCCAGCTCCTCCTTCCCTAATGAAAAACTGTTTTTT
D gene: -; V gene: TRBV6-6; clone size: few; J gene: TRBJ2-7; CDR3 protein: CASSYSPSSYEQYF; CDR3 DNA: TGTGCCAGCAGTTACTCTCCCAGCTCCTACGAGCAGTACTTC
D gene: TRBD1; V gene: TRBV19; clone size: -; J gene: TRBJ2-1; CDR3 protein: CASSMDRGRTQDNEQFF; CDR3 DNA: TGTGCCAGTAGTATGGACAGGGGGCGAACTCAGGACAATGAGCAGTTCTTC
D gene: TRBD1; V gene: TRBV3-1/TRBV3-2; clone size: -; J gene: TRBJ1-5; CDR3 protein: CASGQGAGNQPQHF; CDR3 DNA: TGTGCCAGCGGACAGGGGGCGGGCAATCAGCCCCAGCATTTT
D gene: TRBD1; V gene: TRBV27; clone size: -; J gene: TRBJ2-7; CDR3 protein: CASSLTGTGSYEQYF; CDR3 DNA: TGTGCCAGCAGTTTAACCGGGACAGGCTCCTACGAGCAGTACTTC
D gene: -; V gene: TRBV7-9; clone size: -; J gene: TRBJ2-2; CDR3 protein: CASSLYLGVNTGELFF; CDR3 DNA: TGTGCCAGCAGCTTATACTTAGGGGTAAACACCGGGGAGCTGTTTTTT
D gene: TRBD1; V gene: TRBV7-3; clone size: -; J gene: TRBJ1-1; CDR3 protein: CASSSGQGNTEAFF; CDR3 DNA: TGTGCCAGCAGCTCCGGACAGGGGAACACTGAAGCTTTCTTT
D gene: -; V gene: TRBV5-1; clone size: -; J gene: TRBJ2-5; CDR3 protein: CASSLVKEEETQYF; CDR3 DNA: TGCGCCAGCAGCTTGGTCAAGGAGGAAGAGACCCAGTACTTC
D gene: -; V gene: TRBV2; clone size: -; J gene: TRBJ1-5; CDR3 protein: CASSDRGRTQPQHF; CDR3 DNA: TGTGCCAGCAGTGATCGGGGAAGAACCCAGCCCCAGCATTTT
D gene: TRBD1; V gene: TRBV6-5; clone size: -; J gene: TRBJ2-5; CDR3 protein: CASSTRDRETQYF; CDR3 DNA: TGTGCCAGCAGTACGCGGGACAGGGAGACCCAGTACTTC
D gene: -; V gene: TRBV28; clone size: few; J gene: TRBJ1-2; CDR3 protein: CASSSPRGYTF; CDR3 DNA: TGTGCCAGCAGTTCCCCTCGAGGCTACACCTTC
D gene: -; V gene: TRBV7-9; clone size: once; J gene: TRBJ1-4; CDR3 protein: CASSPLRLAGSSKEKLFF; CDR3 DNA: TGTGCCAGCAGCCCCCTTAGGCTCGCAGGGAGTTCTAAAGAAAAACTGTTTTTT
D gene: -; V gene: TRBV5-1; clone size: -; J gene: TRBJ1-2; CDR3 protein: CASSLEGAEGYTF; CDR3 DNA: TGCGCCAGCAGCTTGGAAGGGGCGGAGGGCTACACCTTC
D gene: TRBD2; V gene: TRBV4-3; clone size: many; J gene: TRBJ2-3; CDR3 protein: CASSQARGGGPDTQYF; CDR3 DNA: TGCGCCAGCAGCCAAGCTCGCGGGGGGGGGCCAGATACGCAGTATTTT
D gene: TRBD2; V gene: TRBV9; clone size: few; J gene: TRBJ2-7; CDR3 protein: CASSVGTSEESYEQYF; CDR3 DNA: TGTGCCAGCAGCGTAGGGACTAGCGAAGAATCCTACGAGCAGTACTTC
D gene: -; V gene: TRBV5-6; clone size: -; J gene: TRBJ2-7; CDR3 protein: CASSPGTAMGQYF; CDR3 DNA: TGTGCCAGCAGCCCAGGGACCGCAATGGGGCAGTACTTC
D gene: TRBD2; V gene: TRBV5-4; clone size: -; J gene: TRBJ2-1; CDR3 protein: CASSSGTSVNEQFF; CDR3 DNA: TGTGCCAGCAGCTCCGGGACTAGCGTAAATGAGCAGTTCTTC
D gene: -; V gene: TRBV11-1; clone size: -; J gene: TRBJ1-1; CDR3 protein: CASSLVGSLEAFF; CDR3 DNA: TGTGCCAGCAGCTTAGTTGGGTCCCTTGAAGCTTTCTTT
D gene: -; V gene: TRBV19; clone size: -; J gene: TRBJ1-5; CDR3 protein: CASTMGALGGNQPQHF; CDR3 DNA: TGTGCCAGTACCATGGGGGCCTTGGGGGGCAATCAGCCCCAGCATTTT
D gene: -; V gene: TRBV25-1; clone size: -; J gene: TRBJ1-1; CDR3 protein: CASSAPRGTQDYTEAFF; CDR3 DNA: TGTGCCAGCAGTGCCCCCCGAGGGACCCAAGATTACACTGAAGCTTTCTTT
D gene: TRBD1; V gene: TRBV11-2; clone size: few; J gene: TRBJ1-2; CDR3 protein: CASRRGTGDNYGYTF; CDR3 DNA: TGTGCCAGCAGGCGTGGGACAGGTGATAACTATGGCTACACCTTC
D gene: TRBD1; V gene: TRBV19; clone size: -; J gene: TRBJ1-1; CDR3 protein: CASSILTGGLNTEAFF; CDR3 DNA: TGTGCCAGTAGTATCTTGACAGGGGGCCTGAACACTGAAGCTTTCTTT
D gene: TRBD1; V gene: TRBV5-6; clone size: -; J gene: TRBJ2-3; CDR3 protein: CASSSLDRFVVDTQYF; CDR3 DNA: TGTGCCAGCAGCTCCCTGGACAGGTTCGTGGTGGATACGCAGTATTTT